What follows is one TCR beta chain and its context. Its antigen is still unknown. This specimen comes from a study of shared clonotypes between healthy human individuals. Study findings and constraints: The study found about 5% of naive CD4 clonotypes shared across several donors.

Naive CD8 cells comprised CD45RO-negative, CCR7-positively selected cells, excluding terminally differentiated effector memory CD45RA+ cells. Trimming pared 7 bases from V and 9 bases from J, leaving 21 bases between. The CDR3 consists of 14 residues. In germline, CDR1 is MNHNY, CDR2 SVGAGI (reference sequence). Libraries were prepared by immunoSEQ multiplex PCR; TCRdb keeps only in-frame clonotypes and omits some of them. The sample has almost 700,000 clones, about 91% seen once. J is TRBJ1-2 and V is TRBV6-6; perhaps TRBD1 as D (6 bases). The TCR comes from a man aged 25-45 years in good health. Material for sequencing was naive CD8+ T cells sorted from blood. CDR3 nucleotides: TGTGCCAGCACGTGGACAGTGCAAGGGATGAGCTACACCTTC. Its protein is CASTWTVQGMSYTF.